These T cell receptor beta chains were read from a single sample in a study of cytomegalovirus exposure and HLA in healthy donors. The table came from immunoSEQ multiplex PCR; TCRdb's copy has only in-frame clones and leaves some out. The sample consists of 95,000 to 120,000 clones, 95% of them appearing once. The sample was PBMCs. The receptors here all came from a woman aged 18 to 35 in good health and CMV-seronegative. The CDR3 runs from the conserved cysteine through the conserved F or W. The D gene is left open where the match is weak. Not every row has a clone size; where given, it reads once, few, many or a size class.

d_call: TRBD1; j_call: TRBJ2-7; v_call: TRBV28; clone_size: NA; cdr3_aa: CASSLPVTGGVEQYF; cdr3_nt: TGTGCCAGCAGTTTACCCGTGACAGGGGGAGTCGAGCAGTACTTC
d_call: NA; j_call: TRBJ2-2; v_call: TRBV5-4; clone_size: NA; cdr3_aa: CASSSRVLPTGELFF; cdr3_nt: TGTGCCAGCAGCTCTCGGGTACTCCCCACCGGGGAGCTGTTTTTT
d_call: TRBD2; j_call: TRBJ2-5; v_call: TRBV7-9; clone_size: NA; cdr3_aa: CASSSTSGGRETQYF; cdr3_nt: TGTGCCAGCAGCTCGACTAGCGGGGGGAGAGAGACCCAGTACTTC
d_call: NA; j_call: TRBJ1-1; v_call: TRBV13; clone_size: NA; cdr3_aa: CASSQARQPNTEAFF; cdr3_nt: TGTGCCAGCAGCCAGGCAAGACAGCCGAACACTGAAGCTTTCTTT
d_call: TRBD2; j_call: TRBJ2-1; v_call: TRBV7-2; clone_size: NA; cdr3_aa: CASSPPLGGYNEQFF; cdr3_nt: TGTGCCAGCAGTCCCCCCCTGGGGGGGTACAATGAGCAGTTCTTC
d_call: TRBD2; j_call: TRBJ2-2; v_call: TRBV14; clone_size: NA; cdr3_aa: CASSHRLAGVDTGELFF; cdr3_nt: TGTGCCAGCAGCCACCGACTAGCGGGGGTGGACACCGGGGAGCTGTTTTTT
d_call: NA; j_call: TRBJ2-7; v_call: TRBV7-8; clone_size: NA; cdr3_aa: CASSFGQGQSYEQYF; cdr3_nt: TGTGCCAGCAGCTTCGGGCAGGGTCAATCCTACGAGCAGTACTTC
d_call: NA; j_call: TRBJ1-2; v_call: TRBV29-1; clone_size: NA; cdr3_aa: CSVENRETKVYPYGYTF; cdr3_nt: TGCAGCGTTGAGAACCGGGAGACCAAGGTTTACCCGTATGGCTACACCTTC
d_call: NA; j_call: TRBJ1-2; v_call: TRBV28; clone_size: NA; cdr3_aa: CASSILTGSNGYTF; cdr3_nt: TGTGCCAGCAGCATACTGACAGGATCGAATGGCTACACCTTC
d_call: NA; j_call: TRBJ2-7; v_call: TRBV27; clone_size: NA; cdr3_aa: CASSLSQGTSYEQYF; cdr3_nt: TGTGCCAGCAGTTTAAGTCAGGGGACCTCCTACGAGCAGTACTTC
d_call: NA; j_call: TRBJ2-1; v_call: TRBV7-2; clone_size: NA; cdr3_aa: CASSLSRVAYNEQFF; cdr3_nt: TGTGCCAGCAGCTTATCGCGGGTCGCCTACAATGAGCAGTTCTTC
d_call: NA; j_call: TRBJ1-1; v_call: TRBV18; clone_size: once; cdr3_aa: CASSPPRDSVNTEAFF; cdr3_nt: TGTGCCAGCTCACCACCGCGGGATTCGGTGAACACTGAAGCTTTCTTT
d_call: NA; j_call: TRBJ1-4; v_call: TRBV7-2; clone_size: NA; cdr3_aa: CASSLAGPSPWEKLFF; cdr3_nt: TGTGCCAGCAGCTTAGCGGGGCCCTCTCCGTGGGAAAAACTGTTTTTT
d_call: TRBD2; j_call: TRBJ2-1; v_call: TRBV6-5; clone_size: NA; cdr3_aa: CASSRSGGDYNEQFF; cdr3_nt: TGTGCCAGCAGTAGAAGCGGGGGGGACTACAATGAGCAGTTCTTC
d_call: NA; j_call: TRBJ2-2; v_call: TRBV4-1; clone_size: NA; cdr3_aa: CASSPLSGNTGELFF; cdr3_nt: TGCGCCAGCAGCCCACTTTCGGGGAACACCGGGGAGCTGTTTTTT
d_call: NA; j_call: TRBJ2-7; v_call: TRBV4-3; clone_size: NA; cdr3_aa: CASSPVGGATYEQYF; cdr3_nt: TGCGCCAGCAGCCCTGTCGGGGGAGCCACATACGAGCAGTACTTC
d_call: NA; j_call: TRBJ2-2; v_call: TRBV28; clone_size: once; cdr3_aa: CASSPPGTGELFF; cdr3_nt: TGTGCCAGCAGCCCCCCGGGCACCGGGGAGCTGTTTTTT
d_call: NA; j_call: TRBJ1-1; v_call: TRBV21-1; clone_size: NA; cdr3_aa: CASSKAEKRTEAFF; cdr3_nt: TGTGCCAGCAGCAAAGCGGAGAAACGGACTGAAGCTTTCTTT
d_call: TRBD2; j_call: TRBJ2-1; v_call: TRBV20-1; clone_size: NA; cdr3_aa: CSAGGVNEQFF; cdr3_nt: TGCAGTGCTGGGGGGGTAAACGAGCAGTTCTTC
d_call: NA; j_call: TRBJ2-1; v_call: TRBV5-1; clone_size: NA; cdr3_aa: CASSSQGRNNEQFF; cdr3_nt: TGCGCCAGCAGCTCGCAGGGGCGAAACAATGAGCAGTTCTTC
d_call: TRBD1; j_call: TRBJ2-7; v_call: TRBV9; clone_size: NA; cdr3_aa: CASSVEIGTAPVEQYF; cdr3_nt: TGTGCCAGCAGCGTAGAAATAGGGACAGCCCCTGTCGAGCAGTACTTC
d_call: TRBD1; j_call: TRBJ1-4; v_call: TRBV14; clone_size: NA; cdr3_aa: CASSPYGQGSEKLFF; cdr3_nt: TGTGCCAGCAGCCCATACGGACAGGGAAGCGAGAAACTGTTTTTT
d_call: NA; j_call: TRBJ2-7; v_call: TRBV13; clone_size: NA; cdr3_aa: CASSPGTGSYEQYF; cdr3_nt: TGTGCCAGCAGCCCCGGGACTGGCTCCTACGAGCAGTACTTC
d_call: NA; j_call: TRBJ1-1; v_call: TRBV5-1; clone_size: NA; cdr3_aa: CASSLLAGMNTEAFF; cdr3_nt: TGCGCCAGCAGCTTACTAGCAGGCATGAACACTGAAGCTTTCTTT
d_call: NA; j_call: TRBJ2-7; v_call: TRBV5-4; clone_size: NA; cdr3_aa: CASSLPLGYEQYF; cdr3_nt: TGTGCCAGCAGCTTGCCCCTCGGCTACGAGCAGTACTTC
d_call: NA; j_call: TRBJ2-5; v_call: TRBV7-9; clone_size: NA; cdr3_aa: CASSPRTDGTQETQYF; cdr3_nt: TGTGCCAGCAGCCCACGGACAGACGGGACCCAAGAGACCCAGTACTTC
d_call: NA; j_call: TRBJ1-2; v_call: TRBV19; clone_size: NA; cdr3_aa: CASSIEKPGIANYGYTF; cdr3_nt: TGTGCCAGTAGTATAGAGAAGCCGGGAATAGCTAACTATGGCTACACCTTC
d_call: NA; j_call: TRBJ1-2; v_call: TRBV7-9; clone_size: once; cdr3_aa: CASSGQGNYGYTF; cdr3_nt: TGTGCCAGCAGCGGGCAGGGCAACTATGGCTACACCTTC
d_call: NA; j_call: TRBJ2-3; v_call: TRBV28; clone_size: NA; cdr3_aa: CASSFSRGYRTDTQYF; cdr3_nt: TGTGCCAGCAGTTTCTCTAGGGGGTATCGGACAGATACGCAGTATTTT
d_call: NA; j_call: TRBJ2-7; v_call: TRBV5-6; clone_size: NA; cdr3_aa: CASSLVDSTYEQYF; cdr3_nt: TGTGCCAGCAGCTTGGTGGACAGTACCTACGAGCAGTACTTC
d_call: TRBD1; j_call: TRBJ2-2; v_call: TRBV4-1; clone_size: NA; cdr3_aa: CASSQGQGLPGELFF; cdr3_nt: TGCGCCAGCAGCCAGGGACAGGGTTTGCCGGGGGAGCTGTTTTTT
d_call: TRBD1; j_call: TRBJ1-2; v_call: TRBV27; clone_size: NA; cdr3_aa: CASSWGQGDGYTF; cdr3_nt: TGTGCCAGCAGTTGGGGACAGGGGGATGGCTACACCTTC
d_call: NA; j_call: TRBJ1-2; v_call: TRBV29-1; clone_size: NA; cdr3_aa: CSVRFNYGYTF; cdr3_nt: TGCAGCGTGAGATTTAACTATGGCTACACCTTC
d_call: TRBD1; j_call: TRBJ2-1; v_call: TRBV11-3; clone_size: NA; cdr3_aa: CASSPQGDVRGEQFF; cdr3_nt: TGTGCCAGCAGCCCCCAGGGGGATGTCCGGGGTGAGCAGTTCTTC
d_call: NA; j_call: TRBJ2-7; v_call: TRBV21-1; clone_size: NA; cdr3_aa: CASYKTGIFREQYF; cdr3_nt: TGTGCCAGCTACAAGACAGGGATTTTCCGCGAGCAGTACTTC
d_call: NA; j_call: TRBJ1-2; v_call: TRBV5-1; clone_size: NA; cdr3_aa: CASSFSTGGLGYGYTF; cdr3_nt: TGCGCCAGCAGCTTCAGTACGGGGGGACTGGGCTATGGCTACACCTTC
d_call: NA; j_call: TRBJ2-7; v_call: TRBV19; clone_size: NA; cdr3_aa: CASSNQASTYEQYF; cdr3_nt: TGTGCCAGTAGTAACCAGGCATCGACCTACGAGCAGTACTTC
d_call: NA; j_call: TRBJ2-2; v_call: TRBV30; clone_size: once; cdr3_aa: CAWSPIGGELFF; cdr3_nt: TGTGCCTGGAGTCCGATCGGGGGGGAGCTGTTTTTT
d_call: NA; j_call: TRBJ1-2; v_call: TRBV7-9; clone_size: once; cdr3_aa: CASSPPFHGYTF; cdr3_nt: TGTGCCAGCAGCCCCCCATTTCATGGCTACACCTTC
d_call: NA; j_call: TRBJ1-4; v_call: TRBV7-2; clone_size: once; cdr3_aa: CASSSEGASAEELFF; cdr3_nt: TGTGCCAGCAGTTCTGAGGGCGCCTCGGCTGAAGAACTGTTTTTT
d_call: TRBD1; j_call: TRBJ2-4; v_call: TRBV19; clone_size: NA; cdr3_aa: CASSSPGQGAKNIQYF; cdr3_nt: TGTGCCAGTAGTTCTCCGGGACAGGGGGCCAAAAACATTCAGTACTTC
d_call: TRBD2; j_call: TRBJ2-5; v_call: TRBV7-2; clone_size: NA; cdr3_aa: CASSDLAAGRETQYF; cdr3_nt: TGTGCCAGCAGCGATCTAGCGGCGGGGAGAGAGACCCAGTACTTC
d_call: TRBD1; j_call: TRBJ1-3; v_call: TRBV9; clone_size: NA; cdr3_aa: CASSVSGTGGFYGNTIYF; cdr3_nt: TGTGCCAGCAGCGTGTCCGGGACAGGGGGCTTTTATGGAAACACCATATATTTT